This T cell receptor (beta chain) was found in a study of T cells after yellow fever vaccination. Generation of TCR cDNA used 5'RACE template switching (which added a universal primer site and UMIs). From the 5' RACE reads, TCRdb called clonotypes with MiXCR, one entry per CDR3 protein. The profile covers 95,000 to 100,000 distinct CDR3 sequences, with around 5.8% appearing a single time and about 41% taken by the ten largest. General observations from the study: Primary-vaccination clones mostly resurfaced post-booster (around 96% CD4, 75% to 90% CD8). From the bulk population, abundant clonotypes could contaminate and appear within FACS-sorted repertoires. A faster peak, day 5 versus 15, was reached by the weaker secondary response.

At least ten counts were recorded for this clonotype. Its antigen is as yet unknown. Germline V gene lookup returns CDR1 SQVTM and CDR2 ANQGSEA. CDR3 size: 13 residues. V gave up 5 bases and J gave up 1 base, with 8 bases separating them. This specimen was CD8+ T cells sorted from PBMCs, taken 10 days after the yellow fever booster vaccination. This clonotype originated in a man younger than 35 who received the YFV17D yellow fever vaccine. The V and J genes are TRBV29-1 and TRBJ2-2; D gene unclear. CDR3 residues: CSVHSGNTGELFF. The CDR3, as DNA: TGCAGCGTTCATTCGGGGAACACCGGGGAGCTGTTTTTT.